What follows are 25 T cell receptor beta chains derived from one specimen sequenced in a study of blood T cell repertoires in COVID-19. Produced via immunoSEQ multiplex PCR; TCRdb's table is partial and in-frame only. The data hold 200,000 to 250,000 clones, with roughly 85% observed a single time. The sample taken for sequencing was peripheral blood. The receptor set was obtained from a woman aged 65 to 85 with COVID-19, enrolled during active disease.

This chain connects TRBV7-3 to TRBJ2-3; 7 positions match TRBD2. Germline values: CDR1 SGHTA, CDR2 FQGTGA. CDR3 length: 13 amino acids. The trim removed 2 bases at V and 8 bases at J, leaving 4 bases unmatched. CDR3 bases: TGTGCCAGCAGCTTATCGGCTAGCGGTACGCAGTATTTT. Amino acids: CASSLSASGTQYF.

For the CDR3, the DNA is TGTGCCAGCAGCCAAGATCGTGCCAGGCACTATGGCTACACCTTC. It translates to CASSQDRARHYGYTF. V gene TRBV3-1 (or the pseudogene TRBV3-2) combines with J gene TRBJ1-2; D gene ambiguous. CDR1 and CDR2 from the germline V gene are LGHDT and YNNKEL (reference sequence). This CDR3 has 15 amino acids. The ends were cut back, 0 bases at V and 3 bases at J, with 11 bases in the middle.

This chain uses TRBV2 with TRBJ2-2; 8 bases line up with TRBD2. The CDR3 loop spans 15 amino acids. V dropped 3 bases and J dropped 6; count of bases not matched to a gene: 6. Germline assignment: CDR1 SNHLY and CDR2 FYNNEI. The CDR3 region has the DNA TGTGCCAGCAGTGATAGGCCAGCGGGGGCCGGGGAGCTGTTTTTT. This codes for CASSDRPAGAGELFF.

As for this clone: The junction differs from germline at one of its ends, possibly a read error. This chain links TRBV19 with TRBJ2-5, with 7 bases fitting TRBD1. Per the germline V gene, CDR1 is LNHDA and CDR2 is SQIVND (reference sequence). This CDR3 region has 14 residues. The chain's CDR3 is CASRKTGHQETQYF. CDR3 coding DNA: TGTGCCAGTAGGAAGACAGGGCACCAGGAGACCCAGTACTTC. The full variable domain, its missing parts supplied by reference TRBV19 and TRBJ2-5, is DGGITQSPKYLFRKEGQNVTLSCEQNLNHDAMYWYRQDPGQGLRLIYYSQIVNDFQKGDIAEGYSVSREKKESFPLTVTSAQKNPTAFYLCASRKTGHQETQYFGPGTRLLVL.

The V call is TRBV27, the J call TRBJ1-2, with 7 positions matching TRBD1. The CDR3 spans 15 residues. Germline V gives CDR1 MNHEY, CDR2 SMNVEV (reference sequence). The ends lost 4 bases at V and 7 bases at J; junction bases unmatched: 12. The CDR3 DNA reads as TGTGCCAGCAGTTCGCAGGGACAGTCTTACTCTGGCTACACCTTC. This encodes CASSSQGQSYSGYTF.

This sequence joins TRBV9 and TRBJ1-3; D gene unclear. The V gene's germline CDR1 is SGDLS and CDR2 YYNGEE. Between the trimmed V and J ends, which lost 3 bases and 0 bases, there was a span of 10 bases. The CDR3 covers 15 residues. The CDR3 bases are TGTGCCAGCAGCGAGCACTCTGTCTCTGGAAACACCATATATTTT. Protein sequence: CASSEHSVSGNTIYF.

A note on this clone: Compared with germline, one end of the junction differs, possibly owing to a read error. The chain combines TRBV19 with TRBJ2-7; weak D call: TRBD1 (5 bases). The germline V gene encodes CDR1 LNHDA and CDR2 SQIVND (reference sequence). This CDR3 has 13 amino acids. The chain's CDR3 is CGSQGEGSYEQYF. In DNA form, the CDR3 reads TGCGGGTCTCAGGGTGAAGGCTCCTACGAGCAGTACTTC.

V and J are TRBV19 and TRBJ1-4; no definite D call. The germline V gene has CDR1 LNHDA and CDR2 SQIVND (reference sequence). Trimming took off 3 bases at V and 5 bases at J, with 10 bases between the two ends. The CDR3 is 14 residues long. The CDR3 sequence: CASSIGSLNEKLFF. As DNA, the CDR3 is TGTGCCAGTAGTATCGGTAGTCTCAATGAAAAACTGTTTTTT. The full variable domain, completed using reference TRBV19 and TRBJ1-4, is DGGITQSPKYLFRKEGQNVTLSCEQNLNHDAMYWYRQDPGQGLRLIYYSQIVNDFQKGDIAEGYSVSREKKESFPLTVTSAQKNPTAFYLCASSIGSLNEKLFFGSGTQLSVL.

The genes are TRBV7-9 and TRBJ1-4, with a tentative D call TRBD1 (5 bases). Germline lookup yields CDR1 SEHNR and CDR2 FQNEAQ (reference sequence). The CDR3 runs 14 residues. V lost 1 base and J lost 4, with 7 bases in between. The CDR3 coding sequence is TGTGCCAGCAGCTTAGTTCAGGGTAATGAAAAACTGTTTTTT. Amino acids: CASSLVQGNEKLFF.

The chain couples TRBV11-3 to TRBJ2-5; 10 bases agree with TRBD1. From germline, CDR1 is SGHNT and CDR2 YENEEA. The CDR3 loop spans 15 amino acids. J lost 1 base, V lost 5 bases, and 4 bases had no gene match. CDR3 in amino acids: CASSRDRGLQETQYF. As DNA, the CDR3 is TGTGCCAGCAGCCGGGACAGGGGCCTCCAAGAGACCCAGTACTTC.

V usage is TRBV2 and J usage is TRBJ2-7; D possibly corresponds to TRBD1 (6 bases). Germline V gives CDR1 SNHLY, CDR2 FYNNEI. The V end lost 6 bases, the J end lost 4 bases, and 16 bases lay between the germline ends. This CDR3 is 14 amino acids long. CDR3 nucleotide sequence: TGTGCCAGCAGGGATCAGGGGCATTATTACGAGCAGTACTTC. This encodes CASRDQGHYYEQYF. The complete variable domain, with remaining parts taken from reference TRBV2 and TRBJ2-7, reads EPEVTQTPSHQVTQMGQEVILRCVPISNHLYFYWYRQILGQKVEFLVSFYNNEISEKSEIFDDQFSVERPDGSNFTLKIRSTKLEDSAMYFCASRDQGHYYEQYFGPGTRLTVT.

The V and J genes are TRBV3-1 (or the pseudogene TRBV3-2) and TRBJ1-2; a weak D match, TRBD1 (6 bases). V was trimmed by 2 bases and J by 4 bases, leaving 23 bases between them. This CDR3 is 18 amino acids long. Germline V lookup: CDR1 LGHDT, CDR2 YNNKEL (reference sequence). Here the CDR3 reads CASSQPWRRDTEIYGYTF. The CDR3 DNA follows: TGTGCCAGCAGCCAACCATGGCGACGGGACACGGAGATCTATGGCTACACCTTC.

CDR3 residues: CASSDTAGGGSYNEQFF. The CDR3 DNA is TGTGCCAGTAGCGACACAGCGGGGGGCGGGTCCTACAATGAGCAGTTCTTC. J is TRBJ2-1 and V is TRBV19; 9 nucleotides line up with TRBD2. This CDR3 is built from 17 residues. The germline V gene has CDR1 LNHDA and CDR2 SQIVND (reference sequence). The V and J ends lost 6 bases and 1 base, in that order; junction bases with no gene match: 10. Looking up the rest from reference TRBV19 and TRBJ2-1 gives the full variable domain: DGGITQSPKYLFRKEGQNVTLSCEQNLNHDAMYWYRQDPGQGLRLIYYSQIVNDFQKGDIAEGYSVSREKKESFPLTVTSAQKNPTAFYLCASSDTAGGGSYNEQFFGPGTRLTVL.

The V call is TRBV5-4, the J call TRBJ2-5, with TRBD2 matching 8 bases. This CDR3 has 13 residues. The trim removed 2 bases at V and 5 bases at J, leaving 2 bases unmatched. Germline CDR1 and CDR2: SGHNT and YYREEE (reference sequence). As DNA, the CDR3 is TGTGCCAGCAGCTTTAGCGGGGCCGAGACCCAGTACTTC. It specifies CASSFSGAETQYF.

V usage is TRBV7-8 and J usage is TRBJ1-2, with 9 bases that match TRBD1. In germline, CDR1 is SGHVS, CDR2 FQNEAQ. J was trimmed by 4 bases and V by 5 bases; bases with no gene match: 8. The CDR3 extends over 15 amino acids. The CDR3: CASSRATGGPYGYTF. The CDR3 bases are TGTGCCAGCAGCAGAGCGACAGGGGGTCCCTATGGCTACACCTTC.

The chain is built from TRBV7-3 and TRBJ2-5; TRBD1 might be the D (7 bases). The V gene lost 2 bases and the J gene lost 4 bases, with 14 bases spanning the gap. CDR1 and CDR2 from the germline V gene are SGHTA and FQGTGA. This CDR3 is built from 15 residues. Written as DNA, the CDR3 is TGTGCCAGCAGCTTAGGGCGACAGGGAGGAGAGACCCAGTACTTC. This encodes CASSLGRQGGETQYF.

J is TRBJ1-2 and V is TRBV3-1 (or the pseudogene TRBV3-2); 8 nucleotides line up with TRBD1. The V gene end was trimmed by 0 bases and the J gene end by 8 bases; junction bases not matched to a gene: 14. The V gene's germline CDR1 is LGHDT and CDR2 YNNKEL (reference sequence). The CDR3 consists of 17 residues. CDR3 sequence: CASSQDRGPWTGSGYTF. The CDR3 region has the DNA TGTGCCAGCAGCCAAGATAGGGGACCCTGGACAGGGAGCGGCTACACCTTC.

CDR3 in DNA: TGTGCCAGCACCTGGAACAGTCCGAACACCGGGGAGCTGTTTTTT. Residues: CASTWNSPNTGELFF. The chain has TRBV6-5 and TRBJ2-2; D is undetermined. The CDR3 is 15 amino acids. Trimming cost V 7 bases and J 0 bases, with 12 bases left between them. Germline assignment: CDR1 MNHEY and CDR2 SVGAGI.

This clone was seen only once. The rearrangement links TRBV7-2 to TRBJ1-1, with D uncertain. CDR1 is SGHTA, CDR2 FQGNSA, per germline. The V end lost 1 base, the J end lost 5 bases, and 8 bases lay between the germline ends. CDR3 length: 13 residues. CDR3 DNA sequence: TGTGCCAGCAGCTTAGGTCGGGAGACTGAAGCTTTCTTT. This sequence encodes CASSLGRETEAFF. Full variable domain (remainder filled in from reference TRBV7-2 and TRBJ1-1): GAGVSQSPSNKVTEKGKDVELRCDPISGHTALYWYRQSLGQGLEFLIYFQGNSAPDKSGLPSDRFSAERTGGSVSTLTIQRTQQEDSAVYLCASSLGRETEAFFGQGTRLTVV.

This clone was seen more than once but under ten times. CDR3 sequence reads: CASSPLPLIYNEQFF. DNA of the CDR3: TGTGCCAGCAGCCCTCTTCCTTTAATATACAATGAGCAGTTCTTC. The rearrangement joins TRBV7-6 to TRBJ2-1, with D uncertain. Trimming shortened V by 5 bases and J by 4 bases, and 15 bases separated the two germline ends. The CDR3 totals 15 residues. CDR1 is SGHVS, CDR2 FNYEAQ, per germline.

The rearrangement joins TRBV4-3 to TRBJ2-2, with 14 positions matching TRBD2. The germline V gene encodes CDR1 LGHNA and CDR2 YSLEER. With 3 bases clipped from V and 5 bases from J, the junction kept 8 bases outside the gene matches. This CDR3 comprises 18 residues. The CDR3 loop is CASSHGTSGSLGTGELFF. The CDR3, as DNA: TGCGCCAGCAGCCACGGGACTAGCGGGAGCTTGGGGACCGGGGAGCTGTTTTTT.

The sample holds one count of this clone. The chain joins TRBV6-2 or TRBV6-3 to TRBJ2-3, with TRBD2 matching over 10 bases. The CDR3 is made up of 17 amino acids. Unmatched junction bases numbered 7, after V lost 0 bases and J lost 4 bases. Per the germline V gene, CDR1 is MNHEY and CDR2 is SVGEGT. The CDR3 sequence is CASSYSVASGSSDTQYF. The CDR3 coding sequence is TGTGCCAGCAGTTACTCGGTGGCTAGCGGGAGCTCAGATACGCAGTATTTT.

This chain connects TRBV6-2 or TRBV6-3 to TRBJ1-5; no clear D. V was clipped by 2 bases and J by 2 bases, with 13 bases between them. The CDR3 has 16 residues. Germline V gene sequence: CDR1 MNHEY, CDR2 SVGEGT. CDR3 nucleotide sequence: TGTGCCAGCAGTTACGGCTTTGGGCGGGGCAATCAGCCCCAGCATTTT. It specifies CASSYGFGRGNQPQHF.

The chain uses TRBV27 and TRBJ1-1, with D possibly being TRBD1 (5 bases). Germline values: CDR1 MNHEY, CDR2 SMNVEV (reference sequence). The CDR3 has 15 residues. The V and J ends lost 6 bases and 4 bases respectively, with 18 bases between them. CDR3 DNA sequence: TGTGCCAGCAGGTTCGCAGGGTCTCGGTCCACTGAAGCTTTCTTT. The encoded protein is CASRFAGSRSTEAFF.

The gene calls are TRBV5-1 and TRBJ2-7; a weak D match, TRBD2 (6 bases). V lost 0 bases, J lost 3 bases, and 13 bases lay in between. CDR3 length equals 15 residues. The germline gives CDR1 SGHRS, CDR2 YFSETQ. CDR3 bases: TGCGCCAGCAGCTTGGGGCCGGGAGATCTCTACGAGCAGTACTTC. Protein: CASSLGPGDLYEQYF.